This TCR beta chain was profiled in a study of blood T cell repertoires in COVID-19. As for the study in general: Nucleic acid was either cDNA or gDNA, and it came from T cells, B-cell-depleted T cells, or PBMCs.

The CDR3 is made up of 14 amino acids. Germline lookup yields CDR1 GTSNPN and CDR2 SVGIG (reference sequence). Unmatched junction bases numbered 7, after V lost 4 bases and J lost 3 bases. Across under 25 US areas, participants ranged in age from about 18 to 90 years. Which cohort a participant joined came from the clinical history participants gave. Profiling relied on immunoSEQ multiplex PCR, and the TCRdb table lists in-frame clones only, not all of them. The sample has around 450,000 clones; around 87% are singletons. The sample comprised PBMCs or T cells enriched from blood (not recorded which). This sequence originates from a woman aged 18-35 years who had recovered from COVID-19. J is TRBJ1-1 and V is TRBV30, with 8 bases aligning to TRBD1. CDR3 in amino acids: CAWTKDREYTEAFF. CDR3 in DNA: TGTGCCTGGACCAAGGACAGGGAGTACACTGAAGCTTTCTTT.